A single sample is the source of the 3 T cell receptor beta chains below, sequenced in a study of shared clonotypes between healthy human individuals. Naive CD8 cells comprised CD45RO-negative, CCR7-positively selected cells, excluding terminally differentiated effector memory CD45RA+ cells. The method was immunoSEQ multiplex PCR; TCRdb's version includes in-frame clones alone and lacks a portion of them. This table holds about 580,000 clones, nearly 98% found once. Sequenced: naive CD8+ T cells sorted from blood. Receptors originate from a man aged 30 to 39 in good health.

This sequence joins TRBV27 and TRBJ2-7, with TRBD1 matching over 11 bases. V gave up 10 bases and J gave up 7 bases; unmatched junction bases: 9. CDR3 size: 13 residues. The germline gives CDR1 MNHEY, CDR2 SMNVEV (reference sequence). The chain's CDR3 is CATFGTGGREQYF. In nucleotides, the CDR3 is TGTGCCACCTTCGGGACAGGGGGGAGAGAGCAGTACTTC.

A remark on this clone: A junction boundary mismatches the germline segment, possibly from a read error. The chain is built from TRBV7-7 and TRBJ2-7, with TRBD2 matching over 7 bases. Germline loops: CDR1 SSHAT, CDR2 FNYEAQ (reference sequence). CDR3 length equals 13 residues. The CDR3 bases are TGTGCTAGCAGCACCGGGACTACCTACGAGCAGTACTTC. Protein sequence: CASSTGTTYEQYF.

The chain uses TRBV10-1 and TRBJ2-7; 9 bases match TRBD1. Germline CDR1 reads WNHNN; CDR2 reads SYGVQD (reference sequence). V gave up 0 bases and J gave up 4 bases; unmatched junction bases: 1. CDR3 length: 14 amino acids. The CDR3 bases are TGCGCCAGCAGTGAGTCGGGGACAGGGTACGAGCAGTACTTC. It specifies CASSESGTGYEQYF.